This TCR beta chain was recorded in a study of early T cells in non-severe SARS-CoV-2 infection. Study-wide context: RNA in bulk from unsorted whole blood was sequenced, and chains were unpaired. Study-level points and caveats: Missing private and CD4 specificities, VDJdb matching favored anti-spike CD8 responses.

The protocol attached unique molecular identifiers to individual cDNA molecules. TCRdb called the 5' RACE reads again in MiXCR, with one record for every CDR3 protein. The sample consists of around 27,000 distinct CDR3 sequences, 2.9% of them appearing once. Trimming left V 10 bases short and J 6 bases short, with 17 bases between. The CDR3 sequence is 13 residues long. Per the germline V gene, CDR1 is KGHDR and CDR2 is SFDVKD. This clonotype was counted ten times or more. The antigen is not known. The chain uses TRBV24-1 and TRBJ1-2, with D possibly TRBD1 on 5 matching bases. The receptor was derived from an adult who was a healthcare worker with PCR-confirmed SARS-CoV-2 infection or an uninfected control (not recorded which). Sequencing was performed on whole blood. CDR3 in amino acids: CATEKGRGDGYTF. CDR3 DNA sequence: TGTGCCACAGAGAAGGGACGCGGGGATGGCTACACCTTC.